Below, one T cell receptor (beta chain) is given with its context. Its binding antigen is unknown. Base qualities were left out, and no much larger clone turns up one base away. Sorted unstimulated T cells and proliferating T cells recovered from mixed lymphocyte reactions underwent TCRbeta CDR3 sequencing. Fresh whole blood from approximately 10 HLA-typed healthy donors was used to isolate PBMCs. The method was the immunoSEQ multiplex PCR assay. Each sample had some 96,000 TCR templates assayed by the deep sequencing platform. Genomic DNA extracted from sorted T cells was used for TCRbeta CDR3 sequencing. Per the original workflow: The R programming language was used for clonal analysis of the TCRbeta CDR3 data. Alloreactive CD4+ and CD8+ clones were identified by comparing unstimulated samples to CFSE-low samples taken after the reaction. By matching sequences to the repertoires of sorted unstimulated Treg and non-Treg cells, each alloreactive CD4+ clone was assigned a regulatory or non-regulatory origin. TCRdb limited this immuneACCESS table to in-frame rearrangements with V and J called. A share of clones is missing; checked studies link under half to unresolved V genes, and the rest is unexplained. The D gene and trimming were derived from the DNA, and the V and J assignments and clone size from that table. The sample profile shows about 100,000 clones; approximately 91% of them were found once. Roughly 2.7% of the sample comes from the top ten.

The record originates from a study of siplizumab effects on memory and regulatory T cells (dated by TCRdb to the late 2010s). Turning to the overall study: The effect of the anti-CD2 antibody siplizumab on alloreactive T-cell subsets was examined in allogeneic mixed lymphocyte reactions constructed from human PBMCs. Study-wide conclusions, independent of this receptor: Sequences below about 10^-5 frequency were poorly captured, so only a minor fraction of alloreactive clones could be mapped to unstimulated subsets. Of the alloreactive CD4+ clones that could be mapped, the Treg-derived share averaged about 63% with siplizumab compared with around 25% in control reactions. Siplizumab significantly reduced the cumulative frequency of alloreactive sequences traceable to unstimulated CD4+ memory T cells. Unstimulated naive T cells appeared more diverse than memory T cells, and naive cells seemed to contribute substantially to the alloresponse. The suppressive function of proliferating Tregs from siplizumab cultures was not functionally confirmed. A naive or memory phenotype could not be assigned to roughly 80-97% of proliferating CD4+ or CD8+ clones.

This clonotype was obtained from a human donor in good health. Some clones in this sample may be carry-over from other donors' samples. Input material: CD4+ T cells sorted from blood.

CDR3 sequence: CASRGSYEQYF. Here is the DNA: TGTGCCAGCAGAGGGTCCTACGAGCAGTACTTC. The chain was built from TRBV2 and TRBJ2-7; a confident D gene designation cannot be given. Between the V and J ends, shortened by 6 bases and 1 base respectively, the junction contains 4 bases. The CDR3 measures 11 amino acids from cysteine to phenylalanine. Only the CDR3 region is kept as DNA, spanning 33 bases read in frame from base 1. The germline V gene sets CDR1 to SNHLY and CDR2 to FYNNEI.